A selection of T cell receptor beta chains follows, all from one sample in a study of blood T cell repertoires in COVID-19. Sequencing was performed with immunoSEQ multiplex PCR; in TCRdb, only in-frame clones are kept and a portion is missing. The repertoire holds around 370,000 clones, 90% to 95% seen once, with roughly 3.4% in the top ten. Material: peripheral blood. The receptor set was obtained from a woman between 18 and 29 years old who had recovered from COVID-19. CDR3s include the opening cysteine and the closing phenylalanine or tryptophan. A D gene is named only where the DNA matches it firmly. Some rows mark clone size as missing; the rest say once, few, many or name a class of expanded clone.

abundance: once
d_gene: TRBD1
j_gene: TRBJ2-5
v_gene: TRBV24-1
CDR3aa: CATSERDRVKETQYF
CDR3nt: TGTGCCACCAGTGAGCGGGACAGGGTGAAAGAGACCCAGTACTTC

abundance: NA
d_gene: NA
j_gene: TRBJ1-2
v_gene: TRBV7-2
CDR3aa: CASSLDRLLLYGYTF
CDR3nt: TGTGCCAGCAGCTTAGACAGGCTATTACTCTATGGCTACACCTTC

abundance: NA
d_gene: NA
j_gene: TRBJ1-5
v_gene: TRBV19
CDR3aa: CASAWTERSNQPQHF
CDR3nt: TGTGCCAGCGCCTGGACAGAAAGAAGCAATCAGCCCCAGCATTTT

abundance: NA
d_gene: NA
j_gene: TRBJ1-2
v_gene: TRBV21-1
CDR3aa: CASSKGPRGLSYGYTF
CDR3nt: TGTGCCAGCAGCAAGGGTCCAAGGGGGCTGAGCTATGGCTACACCTTC

abundance: NA
d_gene: NA
j_gene: TRBJ1-1
v_gene: TRBV6-2/TRBV6-3
CDR3aa: CASSRGTGLNTEAFF
CDR3nt: TGTGCCAGCAGTCGAGGCACCGGCCTGAACACTGAAGCTTTCTTT

abundance: NA
d_gene: TRBD1
j_gene: TRBJ2-1
v_gene: TRBV7-6
CDR3aa: CASSQGAGPYNEQFF
CDR3nt: TGTGCCAGCAGCCAGGGGGCGGGCCCCTACAATGAGCAGTTCTTC

abundance: once
d_gene: TRBD1
j_gene: TRBJ1-5
v_gene: TRBV7-9
CDR3aa: CASSLGGQGTRQPQHF
CDR3nt: TGTGCCAGCAGCTTAGGGGGACAGGGGACGAGGCAGCCCCAGCATTTT

abundance: NA
d_gene: NA
j_gene: TRBJ1-6
v_gene: TRBV27
CDR3aa: CASSFGRDSPLHF
CDR3nt: TGTGCCAGCAGTTTCGGGAGGGATTCACCCCTCCACTTT

abundance: NA
d_gene: NA
j_gene: TRBJ2-3
v_gene: TRBV27
CDR3aa: CASSSSAGTTDTQYF
CDR3nt: TGTGCCAGCAGTTCGTCAGCAGGAACCACAGATACGCAGTATTTT

abundance: NA
d_gene: NA
j_gene: TRBJ1-2
v_gene: TRBV25-1
CDR3aa: CASSEWRSDADGYTF
CDR3nt: TGTGCCAGCAGTGAATGGAGAAGTGATGCCGATGGCTACACCTTC

abundance: NA
d_gene: TRBD2
j_gene: TRBJ2-5
v_gene: TRBV5-1
CDR3aa: CASSWEPGLAGVGTQYF
CDR3nt: TGCGCCAGCAGCTGGGAACCGGGACTAGCGGGAGTGGGGACCCAGTACTTC

abundance: NA
d_gene: NA
j_gene: TRBJ1-5
v_gene: TRBV7-2
CDR3aa: CASSPRRGSNQPQHF
CDR3nt: TGTGCCAGCAGCCCTAGACGGGGGAGCAATCAGCCCCAGCATTTT

abundance: NA
d_gene: TRBD1
j_gene: TRBJ1-5
v_gene: TRBV30
CDR3aa: CAWSLGQGGLQPQHF
CDR3nt: TGTGCCTGGAGTCTCGGACAGGGAGGTCTTCAGCCCCAGCATTTT

abundance: NA
d_gene: NA
j_gene: TRBJ2-2
v_gene: TRBV14
CDR3aa: CASSHVREELFF
CDR3nt: TGTGCCAGCAGCCACGTCAGGGAAGAGCTGTTTTTT

abundance: NA
d_gene: NA
j_gene: TRBJ1-2
v_gene: TRBV29-1
CDR3aa: CSVEDWPGDGYTF
CDR3nt: TGCAGCGTTGAAGATTGGCCAGGCGATGGCTACACCTTC

abundance: NA
d_gene: NA
j_gene: TRBJ1-2
v_gene: TRBV11-2
CDR3aa: CASSLGGGLIHGYTF
CDR3nt: TGTGCCAGCAGCTTAGGCGGAGGGTTGATCCATGGCTACACCTTC

abundance: NA
d_gene: TRBD1
j_gene: TRBJ2-1
v_gene: TRBV15
CDR3aa: CATSRDLIKDRGPEEDYNEQFF
CDR3nt: TGTGCCACCAGCAGAGATCTAATTAAGGACAGGGGGCCAGAGGAAGACTACAATGAGCAGTTCTTC

abundance: once
d_gene: TRBD2
j_gene: TRBJ2-1
v_gene: TRBV7-8
CDR3aa: CASRPGLAGGPRTNEQFF
CDR3nt: TGTGCCAGCAGGCCTGGACTAGCGGGAGGGCCGAGGACCAATGAGCAGTTCTTC

abundance: NA
d_gene: TRBD1
j_gene: TRBJ1-1
v_gene: TRBV5-1
CDR3aa: CASSLGQGASTEAFF
CDR3nt: TGCGCCAGCAGCTTGGGACAGGGGGCGAGCACTGAAGCTTTCTTT

abundance: NA
d_gene: NA
j_gene: TRBJ2-5
v_gene: TRBV6-5
CDR3aa: CASSYLGGAGETQYF
CDR3nt: TGTGCCAGCAGTTACCTCGGCGGGGCGGGAGAGACCCAGTACTTC

abundance: NA
d_gene: TRBD1
j_gene: TRBJ1-1
v_gene: TRBV12-5
CDR3aa: CASGLDGTGLSEAFF
CDR3nt: TGTGCTAGTGGTTTGGACGGGACAGGGTTATCTGAAGCTTTCTTT

abundance: NA
d_gene: NA
j_gene: TRBJ1-2
v_gene: TRBV27
CDR3aa: CASSLSGQGNGYTF
CDR3nt: TGTGCCAGCAGTTTATCGGGGCAGGGGAATGGCTACACCTTC

abundance: NA
d_gene: TRBD2
j_gene: TRBJ2-1
v_gene: TRBV20-1
CDR3aa: CSASVGTSVLEQFF
CDR3nt: TGCAGTGCTAGTGTGGGGACTAGCGTTCTTGAGCAGTTCTTC

abundance: NA
d_gene: TRBD1
j_gene: TRBJ2-1
v_gene: TRBV23-1
CDR3aa: CASSQSGAPGTGYFF
CDR3nt: TGCGCCAGCAGTCAATCGGGTGCCCCCGGGACAGGGTATTTCTTC

abundance: NA
d_gene: NA
j_gene: TRBJ1-1
v_gene: TRBV5-1
CDR3aa: CASSAYTLQANTEAFF
CDR3nt: TGCGCCAGCAGCGCATATACCTTACAGGCGAACACTGAAGCTTTCTTT

abundance: NA
d_gene: TRBD1
j_gene: TRBJ1-1
v_gene: TRBV20-1
CDR3aa: CSARGQTEAFF
CDR3nt: TGCAGTGCAAGGGGACAGACTGAAGCTTTCTTT

abundance: NA
d_gene: TRBD1
j_gene: TRBJ1-4
v_gene: TRBV19
CDR3aa: CASGGPQQGAAEKLFF
CDR3nt: TGTGCCAGTGGCGGGCCCCAACAGGGGGCGGCGGAAAAACTGTTTTTT

abundance: NA
d_gene: TRBD1
j_gene: TRBJ1-2
v_gene: TRBV27
CDR3aa: CASRGTGWVDGYTF
CDR3nt: TGTGCCAGCAGAGGGACAGGGTGGGTAGATGGCTACACCTTC

abundance: NA
d_gene: NA
j_gene: TRBJ2-1
v_gene: TRBV10-2
CDR3aa: CASKVQAHEQFF
CDR3nt: TGCGCCAGCAAAGTACAGGCCCATGAGCAGTTCTTC